One and the same sample provided the 15 T cell receptor beta chains below, sequenced in a study of CD8 T cells in ankylosing spondylitis. Each CDR3 protein is one row after TCRdb ran MiXCR on the 5' RACE reads. The sample consists of hundreds of thousands of distinct CDR3 sequences, about 11% of them appearing once. Sequenced: blood, either unsorted or a sorted T cell fraction (not recorded which). Receptors were obtained from a male donor with ankylosing spondylitis or in good health (not recorded which).

Ten or more counts support this clonotype. This chain links TRBV3-1 with TRBJ2-3; the match to TRBD2 covers 7 bases. The junction had 3 bases not matched to a gene; V was cut back by 0 bases and J by 3 bases. The CDR3 contains 15 residues. CDR1 and CDR2 from the germline V gene are LGHDT and YNNKEL (reference sequence). CDR3 bases: TGTGCCAGCAGCCAAGAAGCGGGGCGAACAGATACGCAGTATTTT. It encodes CASSQEAGRTDTQYF.

This clonotype came up many times. This chain connects TRBV5-5 to TRBJ2-5; D is undetermined. Germline loops: CDR1 SGHKS, CDR2 YYEKEE (reference sequence). With 0 bases removed from V and 0 bases from J, the gap between germline ends came to 12 bases. There are 16 residues in the CDR3. CDR3 nucleotides: TGTGCCAGCAGCTTGGAGTCCTTTGTTGACCAAGAGACCCAGTACTTC. Residues: CASSLESFVDQETQYF.

This clonotype was seen ten or more times. The chain uses TRBV4-2 and TRBJ2-1; TRBD2 might be the D (5 bases). In germline, CDR1 is LGHNA, CDR2 YNFKEQ. This CDR3 has 18 residues. Trimming removed 0 bases at V and 3 bases at J, with 18 bases between. Here the CDR3 reads CASSQDARDYQVYNEQFF. CDR3 DNA sequence: TGTGCCAGCAGCCAAGATGCCCGAGACTACCAAGTCTACAATGAGCAGTTCTTC.

This clonotype appeared many times. The rearrangement joins TRBV5-1 to TRBJ2-7; D might be TRBD1 or TRBD2, each matching 7 bases. The CDR3 spans 12 residues. V was pared by 7 bases and J by 9 bases, with 17 bases between. CDR1 and CDR2 from the germline V gene are SGHRS and YFSETQ. As DNA, the CDR3 is TGCGCCAGCGGGGAGGGGGCCATGGTGCAGTACTTC. Its protein is CASGEGAMVQYF.

The rearrangement links TRBV19 to TRBJ1-4; D is unresolved. Germline CDR1 is LNHDA and CDR2 is SQIVND (reference sequence). The CDR3 spans 15 residues. V was trimmed by 3 bases and J by 2 bases, leaving 10 bases between them. This CDR3 reads CASSIQELTNEKLFF. The CDR3 DNA is TGTGCCAGTAGTATCCAGGAGCTCACTAATGAAAAACTGTTTTTT.

This clonotype showed up just a few times. The CDR3 loop is CASSVILAGGADEQFF. In DNA, the CDR3 is TGCGCCAGCAGCGTAATACTAGCGGGGGGCGCCGATGAGCAGTTCTTC. V and J are TRBV5-1 and TRBJ2-1, with 12 bases matching TRBD2. Germline CDR1 reads SGHRS; CDR2 reads YFSETQ. CDR3 length: 16 amino acids. V shed 4 bases, J shed 8 bases, and the junction held 10 bases outside the gene matches.

This clonotype was recorded many times. The rearrangement joins TRBV3-1 to TRBJ2-7; a weak D match, TRBD1 (6 bases). V lost 2 bases, J lost 2 bases, and 16 bases lay in between. The germline CDR1 and CDR2 sequences are LGHDT and YNNKEL (reference sequence). The CDR3 totals 16 residues. The DNA of the CDR3 is TGTGCCAGCAGCCAAAAGTCGCGGCAGGGGCCCTACGAGCAGTACTTC. Translating it yields CASSQKSRQGPYEQYF.

This clonotype was observed a handful of times. The chain couples TRBV2 to TRBJ2-3, with D perhaps TRBD1 or TRBD2 (5 bases each). The V gene lost 7 bases and the J gene lost 2 bases, with 19 bases spanning the gap. This CDR3 has 16 residues. Per the germline V gene, CDR1 is SNHLY and CDR2 is FYNNEI. The CDR3 is CASMRNRDPYTDTQYF. The CDR3 nucleotides are TGTGCCAGCATGAGAAATCGGGACCCCTACACAGATACGCAGTATTTT.

Many counts were recorded for this clonotype. This chain joins TRBV20-1 and TRBJ2-7; 8 bases map to TRBD1. CDR1 is DFQATT and CDR2 is SNEGSKA in the germline V gene (reference sequence). CDR3 length: 12 residues. The V and J ends lost 4 bases and 7 bases, in that order; junction bases with no gene match: 6. CDR3 amino acids: CSATGGGWEQYF. Written as DNA, the CDR3 is TGCAGTGCTACAGGGGGCGGTTGGGAGCAGTACTTC.

This clonotype occurred many times. The rearrangement uses TRBV5-1 and TRBJ2-3; 8 bases are a match to TRBD1. Trimming cost V 1 base and J 5 bases; bases outside gene matches: 9. This CDR3 is 16 amino acids long. Germline CDR1 and CDR2: SGHRS and YFSETQ. The CDR3 nucleotides read TGCGCCAGCAGCTTGTTGCCCGACAGGGGAATAGATACGCAGTATTTT. Protein sequence: CASSLLPDRGIDTQYF.

The V and J genes are TRBV18 and TRBJ2-7; TRBD1 matches at 7 bases. The V gene's germline CDR1 is KGHSH and CDR2 LQKENI. The CDR3 has 15 residues. The V gene end was trimmed by 1 base and the J gene end by 2 bases; junction bases not matched to a gene: 5. The DNA of the CDR3 is TGTGCCAGCTCACCACAGGCAGGGGGTCCCTACGAGCAGTACTTC. It yields the protein CASSPQAGGPYEQYF.

There are many counts of this clonotype. This rearrangement joins TRBV5-1 to TRBJ1-4; D may be TRBD1 (6 bases). There are 15 residues in the CDR3. Trimming pared 1 base from V and 5 bases from J, leaving 12 bases between. Germline CDR1 SGHRS, CDR2 YFSETQ. The CDR3 protein is CASSLTGQVNEKLFF. In DNA form, the CDR3 reads TGCGCCAGCAGCTTGACGGGACAAGTGAATGAAAAACTGTTTTTT.

This clonotype was found a few times. The rearrangement joins TRBV5-1 to TRBJ2-3; 9 bases fit TRBD2. With V trimmed by 3 bases and J by 3 bases, 5 bases remained unmatched. The CDR3 runs to 15 residues. Germline CDR1 and CDR2: SGHRS and YFSETQ. CDR3 nucleotides: TGCGCCAGCAGCTCAGCGGGGGGAGGGACAGATACGCAGTATTTT. It yields the protein CASSSAGGGTDTQYF.

In its sample, this clonotype was seen many times. The V gene is TRBV5-1, the J gene TRBJ2-7; D not certain. V was pared by 0 bases and J by 6 bases, with 10 bases between. Germline V gene sequence: CDR1 SGHRS, CDR2 YFSETQ. This CDR3 has 13 amino acids. The CDR3 sequence: CASSLEVPIEQYF. The CDR3 DNA sequence: TGCGCCAGCAGCTTGGAGGTCCCCATCGAGCAGTACTTC.

This chain joins TRBV5-5 and TRBJ2-2; 8 positions match TRBD2. The J segment lost 2 bases and the V segment lost 0 bases, leaving 6 bases of the junction unmatched. The CDR3 contains 17 residues. CDR1 is SGHKS and CDR2 is YYEKEE in the germline V gene (reference sequence). CDR3 DNA: TGTGCCAGCAGCTTGGCCGGGGGGGGCGTTAACACCGGGGAGCTGTTTTTT. It is translated as CASSLAGGGVNTGELFF.